One T cell receptor (beta chain) is described in this entry. This specimen belongs to a study of blood T cell repertoires in COVID-19. With 6 bases removed from V and 0 bases from J, the gap between germline ends came to 14 bases. This CDR3 is 15 amino acids long. CDR1 and CDR2 (germline): MNHEY, SMNVEV (reference sequence). Generated by immunoSEQ multiplex PCR, the TCRdb table keeps only in-frame clones and is missing some. The sample has nearly 350,000 clones; roughly 87% are singletons. The chain combines TRBV27 with TRBJ1-1, with no clear D. The sequence derives from a woman aged 25-40 years who had recovered from COVID-19. The sequenced sample was PBMCs or T cells enriched from blood (not recorded which). The CDR3: CASSPADRLNTEAFF. CDR3 sequence (DNA): TGTGCCAGCAGCCCCGCAGATCGATTGAACACTGAAGCTTTCTTT.